Reported below is one T cell receptor (beta chain). The record originates from a study of cytomegalovirus exposure and HLA in healthy donors. The PCR used 60 Vbeta and 13 Jbeta primers. Clones were read by immunoSEQ multiplex PCR, and TCRdb kept only the in-frame ones, dropping some. The table lists about 160,000 clones, roughly 84% of them singletons. Germline V lookup: CDR1 SGHVS, CDR2 FNYEAQ. V dropped 5 bases and J dropped 4 bases, with 15 bases sitting between them. CDR3 length equals 16 residues. Sequenced material: PBMCs. The rearrangement joins TRBV7-6 to TRBJ2-6, with a possible D match to TRBD1 (6 bases). This receptor was obtained from a man younger than 45 in good health and CMV-seronegative. The CDR3: CASSRTTGAGANVLTF. The CDR3, as DNA: TGTGCCAGCAGCCGTACGACAGGAGCGGGGGCCAACGTCCTGACTTTC.